Presented here are 17 T cell receptor beta chains from one specimen sequenced in a study of shared clonotypes between healthy human individuals. Profiling relied on immunoSEQ multiplex PCR, and the TCRdb table lists in-frame clones only, not all of them. The sample holds 2 million to 2.5 million clones, 90% to 95% seen once. The specimen sequenced was naive CD4+ T cells from PBMCs. Subset here: CD45RA+ positively selected. These receptor sequences come from a man in his late teens or twenties in good health. Some clones in this sample may be carry-over from other donors' samples.

V usage is TRBV7-2 and J usage is TRBJ1-5; the D is unclear. Germline loops: CDR1 SGHTA, CDR2 FQGNSA. The CDR3 is 14 residues long. V dropped 1 base and J dropped 6 bases, with 10 bases sitting between them. The CDR3 protein is CASSLGGAGQPQHF. CDR3 DNA: TGTGCCAGCAGCTTAGGGGGAGCCGGTCAGCCCCAGCATTTT.

V and J are TRBV9 and TRBJ2-3, with 11 bases fitting TRBD1. The CDR3 extends over 15 amino acids. Losses at the gene ends were 4 bases for V and 4 bases for J; bases not matched to a gene: 5. Germline CDR1 SGDLS, CDR2 YYNGEE. As DNA, the CDR3 is TGTGCCAGCAGCCTCAGGACAGGGGGCCCAGATACGCAGTATTTT. Its translation: CASSLRTGGPDTQYF.

V usage is TRBV29-1 and J usage is TRBJ1-1; no firm D call. This CDR3 is 14 amino acids long. Trimming took off 4 bases at V and 1 base at J, with 13 bases between the two ends. CDR1 is SQVTM and CDR2 is ANQGSEA in the germline V gene. The CDR3 region has the DNA TGCAGCGTTGTATTCCGACTGGCGAACACTGAAGCTTTCTTT. This gives the protein CSVVFRLANTEAFF.

This chain joins TRBV7-2 and TRBJ2-1; D tentatively reads TRBD1 or TRBD2 (6 bases each). Trimming took off 5 bases at V and 10 bases at J, with 21 bases between the two ends. Germline assignment: CDR1 SGHTA and CDR2 FQGNSA. CDR3 length: 15 residues. CDR3 loop: CASSRGGPAPGEQFF. The DNA of the CDR3 is TGTGCCAGCAGCCGTGGGGGGCCCGCCCCCGGGGAGCAGTTCTTC.

As for this clone: This CDR3 is also generated by other DNA sequences in the sample. The chain recombines TRBV6-5 with TRBJ2-7; 7 bases line up with TRBD1. The CDR3 is 13 amino acids. Trimming cost V 6 bases and J 3 bases; bases outside gene matches: 5. In germline, CDR1 is MNHEY, CDR2 SVGAGI. Written as DNA, the CDR3 is TGTGCCAGCAGACGGGACAGTAACTACGAGCAGTACTTC. It encodes CASRRDSNYEQYF.

The chain is built from TRBV27 and TRBJ2-7; D assignment may be TRBD1 or TRBD2 (5 bases each). The CDR3 consists of 15 residues. Trimming removed 7 bases at V and 1 base at J, with 17 bases between. Germline CDR1 MNHEY, CDR2 SMNVEV (reference sequence). CDR3 amino acids: CASKLNRDPSYEQYF. CDR3 in DNA: TGTGCCAGCAAGCTGAATCGGGACCCGTCCTACGAGCAGTACTTC.

The CDR3: CASSTGGREKLFF. The CDR3 region has the DNA TGTGCCAGCAGCACAGGGGGCAGGGAAAAACTGTTTTTT. The genes are TRBV11-2 and TRBJ1-4; the match to TRBD1 covers 9 bases. The CDR3 is 13 residues long. Germline CDR1 and CDR2: SGHAT and FQNNGV. Unmatched junction bases numbered 3, after V lost 5 bases and J lost 8 bases.

The chain combines TRBV7-2 with TRBJ2-1; 10 bases match TRBD1. The CDR3 length is 15 residues. The germline CDR1 and CDR2 sequences are SGHTA and FQGNSA. Trimming took 1 base from V and 7 from J; bases not matched to a gene: 4. CDR3 sequence: CASSLDGTGANEQFF. The CDR3 bases are TGTGCCAGCAGCTTAGACGGGACAGGGGCGAATGAGCAGTTCTTC.

V gene TRBV4-3 combines with J gene TRBJ2-2; D unresolved. Germline loops: CDR1 LGHNA, CDR2 YSLEER. The CDR3 covers 12 residues. V lost 6 bases, J lost 7 bases, and 9 bases lay in between. The CDR3 spells CASRGMVGELFF. CDR3 coding DNA: TGCGCCAGCAGGGGGATGGTCGGGGAGCTGTTTTTT.

The chain carries TRBV5-4 and TRBJ1-2; 9 bases are shared with TRBD1. Germline CDR1 is SGHNT and CDR2 is YYREEE (reference sequence). Trimming cost V 0 bases and J 5 bases; bases outside gene matches: 2. This CDR3 region has 14 residues. Here the CDR3 DNA reads TGTGCCAGCAGCTTGGGACAGGGGGTATATGGCTACACCTTC. It codes for CASSLGQGVYGYTF.

The chain combines TRBV7-9 with TRBJ2-5, with 7 bases fitting TRBD1. V was clipped by 5 bases and J by 5 bases; unmatched bases: 8. The germline CDR1 and CDR2 sequences are SEHNR and FQNEAQ (reference sequence). There are 14 residues in the CDR3. CDR3 sequence: CASSASTGEETQYF. DNA of the CDR3: TGTGCCAGCAGCGCAAGCACAGGGGAGGAGACCCAGTACTTC.

Points on this clone: Other DNA sequences in the same sample also yield this CDR3. The chain employs TRBV5-1 and TRBJ2-3; 11 nucleotides match TRBD2. V lost 0 bases, J lost 4 bases, and 4 bases stayed unmatched. Germline CDR1 reads SGHRS; CDR2 reads YFSETQ. This CDR3 is 16 amino acids long. DNA of the CDR3: TGCGCCAGCAGCTTGGCCTTAGCGGGAGGGTCAGATACGCAGTATTTT. Protein: CASSLALAGGSDTQYF.

The V and J genes are TRBV12-5 and TRBJ2-1; D call uncertain. Trimming cost V 3 bases and J 3 bases, with 9 bases left between them. CDR1 is LGHNT and CDR2 is FRNRAP in the germline V gene. CDR3 length equals 14 residues. As DNA, the CDR3 is TGTGCTAGTGGTTTCGGGCTAGGCTACAATGAGCAGTTCTTC. This gives the protein CASGFGLGYNEQFF.

The rearrangement joins TRBV10-3 to TRBJ1-5; the D gene is possibly TRBD1 (6 bases). CDR1 is ENHRY, CDR2 SYGVKD, per germline. V lost 0 bases, J lost 2 bases, and 14 bases lay in between. This CDR3 spans 17 amino acids. This CDR3 reads CAISESGQGMGNQPQHF. As DNA, the CDR3 is TGTGCCATCAGTGAGTCGGGGCAGGGGATGGGCAATCAGCCCCAGCATTTT.

The chain joins TRBV11-2 to TRBJ1-1; possibly TRBD1 for D (6 bases). Trimming took 2 bases from V and 1 from J, leaving 11 bases between them. In germline, CDR1 is SGHAT, CDR2 FQNNGV. The CDR3 has 15 amino acids. CDR3 DNA: TGTGCCAGCAGCTTATCGACAGGCACGAACACTGAAGCTTTCTTT. It encodes CASSLSTGTNTEAFF.

This chain connects TRBV5-1 to TRBJ1-1; maybe TRBD1 (6 bases). Germline CDR1 SGHRS, CDR2 YFSETQ. V was clipped by 0 bases and J by 5 bases, with 17 bases between them. This CDR3 region has 16 residues. The CDR3 is CASSLAAVGAKTEAFF. DNA of the CDR3: TGCGCCAGCAGCTTGGCCGCGGTGGGGGCTAAGACTGAAGCTTTCTTT.

This chain joins TRBV30 and TRBJ1-1; D is perhaps TRBD1 (5 bases). Germline CDR1 and CDR2: GTSNPN and SVGIG (reference sequence). Trimming removed 4 bases from V and 3 bases from J, with 9 bases in between. The length of the CDR3 is 12 residues. The CDR3 DNA sequence: TGTGCCTGGACAGGGCCCCACACTGAAGCTTTCTTT. It is translated as CAWTGPHTEAFF. Full variable domain (missing parts from reference TRBV30 and TRBJ1-1): SQTIHQWPATLVQPVGSPLSLECTVEGTSNPNLYWYRQAAGRGLQLLFYSVGIGQISSEVPQNLSASRPQDRQFILSSKKLLLSDSGFYLCAWTGPHTEAFFGQGTRLTVV.